The sample holds one count of the clone carrying this T cell receptor beta chain. The data stem from a study of shared clonotypes between healthy human individuals. Produced via immunoSEQ multiplex PCR; TCRdb's table is partial and in-frame only. The sample shows some 530,000 clones, more than 75% of them seen only once. CDR3 length: 14 amino acids. Looked up from germline, CDR1 is MNHEY and CDR2 is SMNVEV (reference sequence). V gave up 3 bases and J gave up 4 bases, with 9 bases separating them. This chain joins TRBV27 and TRBJ1-4; D gene uncertain. Sequenced sample: PBMCs. This receptor was identified in a woman aged 35 to 49 in good health. Some clones in this sample may be carry-over from other donors' samples. The CDR3 nucleotides read TGTGCCAGCAGTTTTCGGAGGGATAATGAAAAACTGTTTTTT. It yields the protein CASSFRRDNEKLFF.